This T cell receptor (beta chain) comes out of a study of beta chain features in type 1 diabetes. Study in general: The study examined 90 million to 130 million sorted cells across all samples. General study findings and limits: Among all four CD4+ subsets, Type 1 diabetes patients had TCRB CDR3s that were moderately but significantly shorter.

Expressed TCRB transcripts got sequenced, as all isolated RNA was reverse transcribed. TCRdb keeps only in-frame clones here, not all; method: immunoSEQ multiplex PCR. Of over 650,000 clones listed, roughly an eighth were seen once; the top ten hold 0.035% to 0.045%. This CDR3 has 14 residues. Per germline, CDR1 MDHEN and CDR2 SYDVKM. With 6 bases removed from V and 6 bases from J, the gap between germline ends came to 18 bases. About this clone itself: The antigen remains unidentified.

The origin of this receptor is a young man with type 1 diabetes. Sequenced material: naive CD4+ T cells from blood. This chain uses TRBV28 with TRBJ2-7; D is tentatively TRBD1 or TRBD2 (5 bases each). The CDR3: CASSVPSVGGEQYF. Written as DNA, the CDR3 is TGTGCCAGCAGCGTCCCCTCGGTTGGGGGCGAGCAGTACTTC.